This T cell receptor beta chain was captured in a study of T cell responses to AZD1222 COVID-19 vaccine. Turning to this clone: The antigen is not known.

The method was immunoSEQ multiplex PCR; TCRdb's version includes in-frame clones alone and lacks a portion of them. Of approximately 220,000 clones listed, approximately 94% were seen once; the top ten hold about 1%. Germline CDR1 is KGHSH and CDR2 is LQKENI. Trimming removed 6 bases from V and 3 bases from J; junction bases left unmatched: 13. This CDR3 spans 16 amino acids. Study findings and constraints: Spike was spanned by vaccine-associated CD4 TCRs, with dominance at 160-218 and 743-854. Scientists sampled the repertoires only once the peak T cell response had passed. Targets within unmutated variant regions were reportedly found for nearly half of spike-specific TCRs.

The chain recombines TRBV18 with TRBJ1-1; 7 positions agree with TRBD1. This sequence was found in an adult in good health. Sequencing was performed on peripheral blood, taken on day 0 of MenACWY control vaccination. In nucleotides, the CDR3 is TGTGCCAGCTCCCCGGTGAAGGGGGCGGGATACACTGAAGCTTTCTTT. It encodes CASSPVKGAGYTEAFF.